A selection of T cell receptor beta chains follows, all from one sample in a study of PD-1 blockade in classical Hodgkin lymphoma. Sequencing used immunoSEQ multiplex PCR; TCRdb keeps in-frame clones, though not all of them. The table lists about 19,000 clones, around 86% of them singletons, with 10% to 15% in the top ten. The specimen was peripheral blood mononuclear cells (PBMCs), collected before the second cycle of nivolumab. The receptors derive from a human donor with classical Hodgkin lymphoma. CDR3s include the opening cysteine and the closing phenylalanine or tryptophan. The D gene is left open where the match is weak. The listing skips clone size in some rows; elsewhere it reads once, few, many or a size class.

d_call | j_call | clone_size | v_call | cdr3_aa | cdr3_nt
NA | TRBJ2-1 | NA | TRBV5-1 | CASSQDIYNEQFF | TGCGCCAGCAGCCAGGACATCTACAATGAGCAGTTCTTC
TRBD1 | TRBJ2-2 | NA | TRBV5-1 | CASSSGTGGYTGELFF | TGCGCCAGCAGCTCAGGGACAGGGGGCTACACCGGGGAGCTGTTTTTT
TRBD1 | TRBJ1-3 | NA | TRBV19 | CASRQGTGGNTIYF | TGTGCCAGTAGACAGGGGACTGGTGGAAACACCATATATTTT
NA | TRBJ1-3 | NA | TRBV7-8 | CASSLTSGTLSGNTIYF | TGTGCCAGCAGCCTAACCTCCGGGACGCTCTCTGGAAACACCATATATTTT
TRBD1 | TRBJ1-2 | NA | TRBV30 | CAWSVPAPSHSGGRLYGYTF | TGTGCCTGGAGTGTCCCGGCCCCGTCACATTCAGGGGGTCGTCTCTATGGCTACACCTTC
NA | TRBJ1-3 | NA | TRBV9 | CASSVAPHGDSGNTIYF | TGTGCCAGCAGCGTAGCCCCACACGGGGACTCTGGAAACACCATATATTTT
NA | TRBJ2-5 | NA | TRBV18 | CASSPPSTQETQYF | TGTGCCAGCTCACCACCTTCTACCCAAGAGACCCAGTACTTC
NA | TRBJ1-1 | NA | TRBV18 | CASSANSDTEAFF | TGTGCCAGCTCAGCAAATTCGGACACTGAAGCTTTCTTT
NA | TRBJ1-5 | once | TRBV23-1 | CASSQYHKGYSNQPQHF | TGCGCCAGCAGTCAATACCATAAGGGTTATAGCAATCAGCCCCAGCATTTT
NA | TRBJ2-5 | NA | TRBV6-1 | CASFLRGRQETQYF | TGTGCCAGCTTTTTACGGGGGCGGCAAGAGACCCAGTACTTC
NA | TRBJ2-2 | NA | TRBV5-1 | CASSLAGAFTGELFF | TGCGCCAGCAGCTTGGCGGGGGCCTTCACCGGGGAGCTGTTTTTT
NA | TRBJ2-2 | NA | TRBV6-6 | CASIGGQGTGELFF | TGTGCCAGCATCGGGGGGCAGGGAACCGGGGAGCTGTTTTTT
TRBD1 | TRBJ2-5 | NA | TRBV14 | CASSRDRKTQYF | TGTGCCAGCAGCCGGGACAGAAAGACCCAGTACTTC
NA | TRBJ2-3 | few | TRBV5-1 | CASSPGTFSSTDTQYF | TGCGCCAGCAGCCCGGGGACTTTTTCTAGCACAGATACGCAGTATTTT
TRBD1 | TRBJ1-5 | NA | TRBV5-8 | CASSSRAGTVNQPQHF | TGTGCCAGCAGCTCGCGGGCCGGGACAGTGAATCAGCCCCAGCATTTT
NA | TRBJ1-1 | NA | TRBV19 | CASSIDPAATYPINTEAFF | TGTGCCAGTAGTATAGATCCTGCAGCTACTTACCCTATTAACACTGAAGCTTTCTTT
NA | TRBJ1-5 | NA | TRBV7-2 | CASSLFGDSNQPQHF | TGTGCCAGCAGCTTATTCGGGGATAGCAATCAGCCCCAGCATTTT
NA | TRBJ2-5 | NA | TRBV5-1 | CASSPQGIGETQYF | TGCGCCAGCAGCCCGCAGGGCATCGGGGAGACCCAGTACTTC
TRBD1 | TRBJ1-1 | NA | TRBV5-1 | CASSLATTGATEAFF | TGCGCCAGCAGCTTGGCCACGACAGGGGCCACTGAAGCTTTCTTT
NA | TRBJ2-5 | NA | TRBV7-9 | CASSLDRVFGETQYF | TGTGCCAGCAGCTTAGATCGGGTGTTCGGAGAGACCCAGTACTTC
NA | TRBJ1-1 | NA | TRBV6-1 | CASREYLGAFF | TGTGCCAGCAGGGAATACCTGGGAGCTTTCTTT
NA | TRBJ2-1 | NA | TRBV7-2 | CASSLFRGNEQFF | TGTGCCAGCAGCTTATTTCGCGGGAATGAGCAGTTCTTC
TRBD1 | TRBJ1-2 | once | TRBV4-2 | CASSPGTADYYGYTF | TGTGCCAGCAGCCCCGGGACAGCTGATTACTATGGCTACACCTTC
NA | TRBJ2-3 | NA | TRBV7-9 | CASRQGGTNTDTQYF | TGTGCCAGCAGACAAGGAGGGACGAACACAGATACGCAGTATTTT
NA | TRBJ1-1 | NA | TRBV5-1 | CASSLVEMNTEAFF | TGCGCCAGCAGCTTGGTAGAGATGAACACTGAAGCTTTCTTT
NA | TRBJ1-2 | NA | TRBV10-3 | CAIRTLSGAGSSAGYTF | TGTGCCATCAGAACACTAAGCGGGGCAGGATCCTCGGCGGGCTACACCTTC
NA | TRBJ2-7 | NA | TRBV5-1 | CASSLGQVSYEQYF | TGCGCCAGCAGCTTGGGGCAGGTCTCCTACGAGCAGTACTTC
NA | TRBJ1-1 | NA | TRBV12-2 | CASRLLQGTEAFF | TGTGCAAGTCGCTTACTTCAGGGCACTGAAGCTTTCTTT
TRBD1 | TRBJ2-2 | NA | TRBV7-3 | CASSSGQVTGELFF | TGTGCCAGCAGTTCCGGACAGGTCACCGGGGAGCTGTTTTTT
TRBD2 | TRBJ2-3 | NA | TRBV7-9 | CASSRTSGVGTDTQYF | TGTGCCAGCAGCCGGACTAGCGGGGTCGGCACAGATACGCAGTATTTT
TRBD2 | TRBJ2-3 | NA | TRBV6-6 | CASSTGGGTYTQYF | TGTGCCAGCAGTACGGGGGGGGGAACCTATACGCAGTATTTT
NA | TRBJ2-7 | NA | TRBV7-9 | CASSLEGVGEQYF | TGTGCCAGCAGCTTAGAAGGGGTGGGCGAGCAGTACTTC
TRBD2 | TRBJ2-5 | NA | TRBV5-1 | CASSLAGAGVQETQYF | TGCGCCAGCAGCTTGGCCGGGGCGGGGGTCCAAGAGACCCAGTACTTC
NA | TRBJ2-7 | NA | TRBV7-6 | CASSLGRAGLQVGEQYF | TGTGCCAGCAGCTTAGGACGAGCGGGCCTCCAGGTAGGCGAGCAGTACTTC
NA | TRBJ1-3 | NA | TRBV7-8 | CASSFVSGDPGNTIYF | TGTGCCAGCAGCTTCGTGAGTGGTGATCCTGGAAACACCATATATTTT
NA | TRBJ2-7 | NA | TRBV7-8 | CASSLVDGGSYEQYF | TGTGCCAGCAGCTTAGTGGATGGCGGCAGCTACGAGCAGTACTTC
TRBD2 | TRBJ2-3 | NA | TRBV4-2 | CASSQEARLAGTDTQYF | TGTGCCAGCAGCCAAGAAGCTAGACTAGCGGGCACAGATACGCAGTATTTT
TRBD1 | TRBJ2-7 | NA | TRBV5-1 | CASSLAGQGPYEQYF | TGCGCCAGCAGCTTGGCAGGACAGGGGCCCTACGAGCAGTACTTC
NA | TRBJ2-5 | NA | TRBV7-7 | CASSLGGTIRETQYF | TGTGCTAGCAGCTTAGGGGGGACTATTCGAGAGACCCAGTACTTC
NA | TRBJ2-7 | NA | TRBV7-9 | CASNLRGGYEQYF | TGTGCCAGCAACCTGAGAGGGGGCTACGAGCAGTACTTC
TRBD2 | TRBJ2-3 | NA | TRBV9 | CASSVEAGGFDTQYF | TGTGCCAGCAGCGTAGAGGCGGGAGGTTTTGATACGCAGTATTTT
NA | TRBJ1-6 | NA | TRBV19 | CACKEQTLNNSPLHF | TGTGCCTGCAAGGAACAGACTTTGAATAATTCACCCCTCCACTTT
NA | TRBJ2-1 | NA | TRBV4-2 | CASSLAGLDEQFF | TGTGCCAGCAGCCTAGCCGGGTTGGATGAGCAGTTCTTC
TRBD2 | TRBJ2-1 | NA | TRBV4-3 | CASSQDTISGGIEQFF | TGCGCCAGCAGCCAAGATACGATTAGCGGGGGGATAGAGCAGTTCTTC
NA | TRBJ1-4 | NA | TRBV5-7 | CASSLAPGGQPLVYEKLFF | TGTGCCAGCAGCTTGGCTCCGGGGGGCCAGCCCTTGGTTTATGAAAAACTGTTTTTT
NA | TRBJ1-4 | NA | TRBV7-9 | CASSSFLATNEKLFF | TGTGCCAGCAGCTCCTTCTTGGCAACTAATGAAAAACTGTTTTTT
TRBD1 | TRBJ2-1 | NA | TRBV7-8 | CASSPRTGTYNEQFF | TGTGCCAGCAGCCCGCGGACAGGGACCTACAATGAGCAGTTCTTC
NA | TRBJ1-4 | NA | TRBV7-9 | CASSLDPTEKLFF | TGTGCCAGCAGCTTAGACCCGACTGAAAAACTGTTTTTT